Shown below are 20 T cell receptor beta chains from a single sample sequenced in a study of Graves' ophthalmopathy and Graves' hyperthyroidism. CDR3 regions of TCR beta were amplified from RNA transcripts. Amplification began with first-round RT-PCR using HTBI primers, then second-round multiplex PCR was performed. Via MiXCR, TCRdb re-called the multiplex PCR reads, giving one row per CDR3 protein. The data contain hundreds of thousands of distinct CDR3 sequences, 22% of them singletons. Sequencing input: peripheral blood. These receptors were taken from a woman aged 18-35 years with stable Graves' hyperthyroidism. Some clones in this sample may be carry-over from other donors' samples.

This clonotype was counted many times. The chain is built from TRBV7-9 and TRBJ1-2, with D hard to call. The CDR3 has 14 residues. Deletions cut 1 base from V and 5 bases from J, with 11 bases between. CDR1 and CDR2 from the germline V gene are SEHNR and FQNEAQ (reference sequence). DNA of the CDR3: TGTGCCAGCAGCTTAGAGGAGGGCGTATATGGCTACACCTTC. Translated, it gives CASSLEEGVYGYTF.

As for this clonotype: At one boundary the junction diverges from the germline segment, which might be a read error. This chain joins TRBV7-3 and TRBJ2-4; D remains unclear. Germline assignment: CDR1 SGHTA and CDR2 FQGTGA. The CDR3 totals 11 residues. The CDR3 bases are TGTGCCAGCAGCTTAGCAAACATTAAGTACTTC. Translated, it gives CASSLANIKYF.

The chain recombines TRBV28 with TRBJ1-2, with D perhaps TRBD1 (6 bases). Trimming took 2 bases from V and 3 from J, leaving 13 bases between them. The CDR3 runs 15 residues. Per germline, CDR1 MDHEN and CDR2 SYDVKM. The CDR3 is CASSLQTGIYYGYTF. The CDR3 DNA follows: TGTGCCAGCAGTTTACAAACAGGGATCTACTATGGCTACACCTTC.

This clonotype has at least ten counts. The chain couples TRBV28 to TRBJ2-7; TRBD2 aligns across 8 bases. The trim removed 3 bases at V and 0 bases at J, leaving 7 bases unmatched. This CDR3 comprises 16 residues. Germline assignment: CDR1 MDHEN and CDR2 SYDVKM. The CDR3 DNA follows: TGTGCCAGCAGTTTTCTTCGGCGGGAGGCCTCCTACGAGCAGTACTTC. It translates to CASSFLRREASYEQYF.

This clonotype was counted many times. One junction end does not reproduce the germline sequence, and a read error may be involved. This chain uses TRBV7-7 with TRBJ2-5, with 9 bases aligning to TRBD1. The germline CDR1 and CDR2 sequences are SSHAT and FNYEAQ (reference sequence). The CDR3 is 16 residues long. This CDR3 reads CASSWGTGSARETQYF. For the CDR3, the DNA is TGTGCTAGCAGCTGGGGGACAGGGAGTGCTCGGGAGACCCAGTACTTC. The full variable domain, with the rest looked up from reference TRBV7-7 and TRBJ2-5, is GAGVSQSPRYKVTKRGQDVTLRCDPISSHATLYWYQQALGQGPEFLTYFNYEAQPDKSGLPSDRFSAERPEGSISTLTIQRTEQRDSAMYRCASSWGTGSARETQYFGPGTRLLVL.

This clonotype was detected ten times or more. The genes are TRBV28 and TRBJ2-2; 11 positions agree with TRBD2. CDR3 length: 16 residues. V was clipped by 7 bases and J by 4 bases; unmatched bases: 8. Germline V gives CDR1 MDHEN, CDR2 SYDVKM. The CDR3 sequence is CASISGTSGVTGELFF. The CDR3 DNA sequence: TGTGCCAGCATTTCTGGGACTAGCGGAGTCACCGGGGAGCTGTTTTTT.

The chain uses TRBV20-1 and TRBJ2-5; tentative D call: TRBD1 (8 bases). From germline, CDR1 is DFQATT and CDR2 SNEGSKA (reference sequence). Trimming took off 5 bases at V and 9 bases at J, with 19 bases between the two ends. The CDR3 covers 13 residues. The CDR3 DNA reads as TGCAGTGCTTCGACAGGGGTAGGGGGGGCCCAGTACTTC. Protein sequence: CSASTGVGGAQYF.

The chain has TRBV11-2 and TRBJ1-2, with D hard to call. Trimming pared 2 bases from V and 0 bases from J, leaving 7 bases between. Germline V lookup: CDR1 SGHAT, CDR2 FQNNGV. The CDR3 covers 14 residues. CDR3 loop: CASSLFSPNYGYTF. The CDR3 DNA sequence: TGTGCCAGCAGCTTATTCAGCCCTAACTATGGCTACACCTTC.

The sample holds a few counts of this clonotype. The genes are TRBV6-1 and TRBJ1-2; tentative D call: TRBD1 (6 bases). Per the germline V gene, CDR1 is MNHNS and CDR2 is SASEGT. This CDR3 is built from 13 residues. Trimming took off 6 bases at V and 6 bases at J, with 14 bases between the two ends. The CDR3 region has the DNA TGTGCCAGCAGGGTCCCAGGGGCAGATGGCTACACCTTC. Protein sequence: CASRVPGADGYTF.

Only a few counts were recorded for this clonotype. The chain employs TRBV28 and TRBJ1-5, with TRBD1 matching over 7 bases. Per the germline V gene, CDR1 is MDHEN and CDR2 is SYDVKM. CDR3 length: 15 residues. Germline trimming cut 4 bases from V and 5 bases from J; bases unmatched to any gene: 8. Here the CDR3 reads CASSSVQGNHQPQHF. In DNA, the CDR3 is TGTGCCAGCAGTTCCGTACAGGGGAATCATCAGCCCCAGCATTTT. The full variable domain, with the rest looked up from reference TRBV28 and TRBJ1-5, is DVKVTQSSRYLVKRTGEKVFLECVQDMDHENMFWYRQDPGLGLRLIYFSYDVKMKEKGDIPEGYSVSREKKERFSLILESASTNQTSMYLCASSSVQGNHQPQHFGDGTRLSIL.

CDR3 region: CAISDGTIGYEQYF. CDR3 bases: TGTGCCATCAGTGATGGGACGATCGGCTACGAGCAGTACTTC. V is TRBV10-3 and J is TRBJ2-7; the D call may be TRBD1 or TRBD2 (5 bases each). Germline CDR1 ENHRY, CDR2 SYGVKD. Trimming shortened V by 3 bases and J by 3 bases, and 12 bases separated the two germline ends. The CDR3 runs to 14 residues.

The V and J genes are TRBV25-1 and TRBJ2-5, with TRBD1 identical over 8 bases. Germline V lookup: CDR1 MGHDK, CDR2 SYGVNS. The CDR3 length is 17 residues. J lost 3 bases, V lost 1 base, and 10 bases had no gene match. The CDR3 sequence: CASSEFWGRGLKETQYF. In DNA form, the CDR3 reads TGTGCCAGCAGTGAATTCTGGGGCAGGGGGCTTAAAGAGACCCAGTACTTC.

In its sample, this clonotype was seen many times. This chain uses TRBV29-1 with TRBJ1-2, with TRBD1 matching 9 bases. The length of the CDR3 is 16 residues. Per the germline V gene, CDR1 is SQVTM and CDR2 is ANQGSEA. The ends lost 1 base at V and 7 bases at J; junction bases unmatched: 13. Written as DNA, the CDR3 is TGCAGCGTTGAAGCAAAGTACCGGGACAGGGTGGGTGGCTACACCTTC. Translating it yields CSVEAKYRDRVGGYTF.

The chain employs TRBV20-1 and TRBJ1-1, with 7 bases fitting TRBD1. Trimming took 5 bases from V and 0 from J; bases not matched to a gene: 6. The CDR3 has 14 residues. The V gene's germline CDR1 is DFQATT and CDR2 SNEGSKA (reference sequence). CDR3 loop: CSARTGTVNTEAFF. The DNA for the CDR3 is TGCAGTGCTCGGACCGGGACAGTGAACACTGAAGCTTTCTTT.

This clonotype showed up many times. The J gene is TRBJ2-2, the V gene TRBV6-2 or TRBV6-3; D call uncertain. Trimming shortened V by 3 bases and J by 0 bases, and 11 bases separated the two germline ends. Germline CDR1 is MNHEY and CDR2 is SVGEGT. The CDR3 is 16 residues long. The CDR3: CASSYGWQTNTGELFF. CDR3 nucleotide sequence: TGTGCCAGCAGTTATGGTTGGCAGACGAACACCGGGGAGCTGTTTTTT.

This clonotype was counted many times. The chain's CDR3 is CAWSVRPLDGDVYEQYF. The CDR3, as DNA: TGTGCCTGGAGTGTACGTCCGCTAGACGGGGATGTTTACGAGCAGTACTTC. This sequence joins TRBV30 and TRBJ2-7; a weak D match, TRBD2 (5 bases). Germline loops: CDR1 GTSNPN, CDR2 SVGIG (reference sequence). The CDR3 totals 17 residues. Deletions cut 0 bases from V and 4 bases from J, with 22 bases between. The full variable domain, completed using reference TRBV30 and TRBJ2-7, is SQTIHQWPATLVQPVGSPLSLECTVEGTSNPNLYWYRQAAGRGLQLLFYSVGIGQISSEVPQNLSASRPQDRQFILSSKKLLLSDSGFYLCAWSVRPLDGDVYEQYFGPGTRLTVT.

This clonotype was detected a few times. This sequence joins TRBV7-9 and TRBJ1-3; D perhaps matches TRBD1 (6 bases). The CDR3 runs 15 residues. V gave up 3 bases and J gave up 0 bases, with 9 bases separating them. Germline values: CDR1 SEHNR, CDR2 FQNEAQ (reference sequence). In DNA form, the CDR3 reads TGTGCCAGCAGCTTTACAGGGTCCTCTGGAAACACCATATATTTT. It is translated as CASSFTGSSGNTIYF.

The chain has TRBV2 and TRBJ1-2; 7 bases align to TRBD1. From germline, CDR1 is SNHLY and CDR2 FYNNEI. The CDR3 covers 15 residues. V lost 3 bases to trimming and J lost 1 base; unmatched junction nucleotides: 5. The CDR3, as DNA: TGTGCCAGCAGTGAGTGGGACAGCGATAACTATGGCTACACCTTC. Translation gives CASSEWDSDNYGYTF.

This clonotype was seen only a few times. The chain has TRBV29-1 and TRBJ1-5, with 8 bases identical to TRBD1. J lost 5 bases, V lost 6 bases, and 6 bases had no gene match. Germline V lookup: CDR1 SQVTM, CDR2 ANQGSEA. CDR3 length: 13 amino acids. CDR3 in DNA: TGCAGCGTCTCCGGACAGGGTGATCAGCCCCAGCATTTT. This encodes CSVSGQGDQPQHF. The full variable domain, rest sourced from reference TRBV29-1 and TRBJ1-5, is SAVISQKPSRDICQRGTSLTIQCQVDSQVTMMFWYRQQPGQSLTLIATANQGSEATYESGFVIDKFPISRPNLTFSTLTVSNMSPEDSSIYLCSVSGQGDQPQHFGDGTRLSIL.

In its sample, this clonotype was seen once. This chain joins TRBV28 and TRBJ2-7, with unresolved D. Trimming pared 3 bases from V and 8 bases from J, leaving 8 bases between. The germline V gene encodes CDR1 MDHEN and CDR2 SYDVKM. CDR3 length: 11 amino acids. CDR3 sequence: CASSFEGQQYF. The CDR3 region has the DNA TGTGCCAGCAGTTTCGAAGGACAGCAGTACTTC.